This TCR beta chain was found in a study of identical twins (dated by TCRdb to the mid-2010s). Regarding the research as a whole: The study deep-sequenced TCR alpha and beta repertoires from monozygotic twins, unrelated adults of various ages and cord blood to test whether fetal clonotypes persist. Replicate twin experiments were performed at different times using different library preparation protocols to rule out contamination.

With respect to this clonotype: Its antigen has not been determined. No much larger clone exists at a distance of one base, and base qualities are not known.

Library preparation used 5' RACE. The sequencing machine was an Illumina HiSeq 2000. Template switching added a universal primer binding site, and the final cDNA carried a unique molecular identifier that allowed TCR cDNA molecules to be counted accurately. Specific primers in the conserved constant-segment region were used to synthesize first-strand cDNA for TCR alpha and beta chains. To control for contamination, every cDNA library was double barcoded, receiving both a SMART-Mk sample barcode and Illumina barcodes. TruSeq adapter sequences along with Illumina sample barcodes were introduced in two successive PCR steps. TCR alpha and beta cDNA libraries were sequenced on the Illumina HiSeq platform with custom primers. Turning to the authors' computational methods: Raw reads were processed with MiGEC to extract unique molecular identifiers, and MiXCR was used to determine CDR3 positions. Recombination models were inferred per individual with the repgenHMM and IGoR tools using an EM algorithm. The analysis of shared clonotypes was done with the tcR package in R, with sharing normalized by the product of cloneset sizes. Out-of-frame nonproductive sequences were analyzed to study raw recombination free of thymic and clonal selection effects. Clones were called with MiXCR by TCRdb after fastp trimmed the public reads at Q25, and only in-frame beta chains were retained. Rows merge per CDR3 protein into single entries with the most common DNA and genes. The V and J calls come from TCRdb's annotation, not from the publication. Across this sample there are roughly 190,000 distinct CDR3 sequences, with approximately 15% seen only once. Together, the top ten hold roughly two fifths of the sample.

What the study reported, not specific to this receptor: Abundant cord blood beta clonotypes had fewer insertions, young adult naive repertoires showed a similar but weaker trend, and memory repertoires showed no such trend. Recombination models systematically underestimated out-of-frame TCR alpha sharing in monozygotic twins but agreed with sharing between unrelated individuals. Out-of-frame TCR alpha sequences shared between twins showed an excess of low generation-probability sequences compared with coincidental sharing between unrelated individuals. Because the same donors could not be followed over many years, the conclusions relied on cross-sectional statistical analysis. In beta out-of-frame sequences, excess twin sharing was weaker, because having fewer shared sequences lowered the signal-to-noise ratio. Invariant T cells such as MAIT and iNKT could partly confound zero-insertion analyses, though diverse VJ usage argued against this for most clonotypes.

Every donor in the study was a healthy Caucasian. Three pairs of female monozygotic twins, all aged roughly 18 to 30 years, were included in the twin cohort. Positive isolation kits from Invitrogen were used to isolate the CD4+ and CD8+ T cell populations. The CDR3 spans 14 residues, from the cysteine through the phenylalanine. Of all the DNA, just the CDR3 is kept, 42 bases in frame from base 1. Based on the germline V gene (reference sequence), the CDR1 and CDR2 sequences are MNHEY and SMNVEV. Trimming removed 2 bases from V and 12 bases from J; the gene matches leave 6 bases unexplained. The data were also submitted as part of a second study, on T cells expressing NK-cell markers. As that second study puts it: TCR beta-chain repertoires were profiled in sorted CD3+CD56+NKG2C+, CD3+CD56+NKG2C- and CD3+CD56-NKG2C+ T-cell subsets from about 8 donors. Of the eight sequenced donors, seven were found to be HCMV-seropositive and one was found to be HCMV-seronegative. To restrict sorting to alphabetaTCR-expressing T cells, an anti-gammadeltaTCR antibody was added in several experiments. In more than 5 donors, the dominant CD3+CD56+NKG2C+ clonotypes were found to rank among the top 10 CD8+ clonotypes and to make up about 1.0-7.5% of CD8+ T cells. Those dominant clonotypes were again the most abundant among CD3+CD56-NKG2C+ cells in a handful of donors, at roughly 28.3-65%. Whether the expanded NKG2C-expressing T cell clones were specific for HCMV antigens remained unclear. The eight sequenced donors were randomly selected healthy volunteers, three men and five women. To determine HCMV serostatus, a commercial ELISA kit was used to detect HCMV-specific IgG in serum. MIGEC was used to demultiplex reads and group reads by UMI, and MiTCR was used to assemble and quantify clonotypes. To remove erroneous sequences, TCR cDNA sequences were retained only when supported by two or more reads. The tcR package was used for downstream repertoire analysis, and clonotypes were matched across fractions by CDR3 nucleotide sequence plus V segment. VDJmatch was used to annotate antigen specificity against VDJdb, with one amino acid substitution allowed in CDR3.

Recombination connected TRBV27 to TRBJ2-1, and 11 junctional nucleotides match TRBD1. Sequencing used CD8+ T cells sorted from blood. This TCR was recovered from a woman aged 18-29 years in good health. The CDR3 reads CASSLGTGGSGQFF. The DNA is TGTGCCAGCAGTTTAGGGACAGGGGGGTCGGGGCAGTTCTTC.